These 19 T cell receptor beta chains share one sample of origin, sequenced in a study of T cell changes during pregnancy in multiple sclerosis. Assay used: immunoSEQ multiplex PCR; TCRdb lists only in-frame clones, some missing. The sample includes about 45,000 clones, about 91% of them seen just once. The sample here was CD8+ T cells from peripheral blood mononuclear cells, taken in the second trimester of pregnancy. These receptors were taken from a female donor with multiple sclerosis, enrolled in a pregnancy study.

The chain joins TRBV6-1 to TRBJ1-2; 9 bases match TRBD1. CDR1 is MNHNS, CDR2 SASEGT, per germline. This CDR3 has 15 residues. Unmatched junction bases numbered 12, after V lost 10 bases and J lost 3 bases. The CDR3 spells CATMRDRVEYYGYTF. CDR3 sequence (DNA): TGTGCCACCATGAGGGACAGGGTTGAATACTATGGCTACACCTTC.

A single count supports this clone. The chain employs TRBV4-2 and TRBJ2-7; a weak D match, TRBD1 (6 bases). The CDR3 runs 14 residues. Germline V gene lookup returns CDR1 LGHNA and CDR2 YNFKEQ. Trimming removed 0 bases at V and 2 bases at J, with 8 bases between. DNA of the CDR3: TGTGCCAGCAGCCAAGATCAGGGGCCCTACGAGCAGTACTTC. Amino acid sequence: CASSQDQGPYEQYF.

The J gene is TRBJ1-2, the V gene TRBV7-9, with TRBD1 as a possible D gene (6 bases). V dropped 5 bases and J dropped 4 bases, with 14 bases sitting between them. This CDR3 has 14 amino acids. Looked up from germline, CDR1 is SEHNR and CDR2 is FQNEAQ (reference sequence). The CDR3 coding sequence is TGTGCCAGCAGCCCCAGGGGAGTGAGCTATGGCTACACCTTC. Translating it yields CASSPRGVSYGYTF.

The chain employs TRBV9 and TRBJ2-1, with 9 bases lining up with TRBD2. This CDR3 has 20 residues. Germline V gives CDR1 SGDLS, CDR2 YYNGEE. Trimming removed 3 bases from V and 0 bases from J; junction bases left unmatched: 16. The CDR3: CASSGTRGGLPSSSYNEQFF. CDR3 DNA: TGTGCCAGCAGCGGGACGCGGGGGGGCCTTCCTTCGAGCTCCTACAATGAGCAGTTCTTC.

The V and J genes are TRBV9 and TRBJ1-2; perhaps TRBD1 as D (5 bases). Between the trimmed V and J ends, which lost 0 bases and 8 bases, there was a span of 17 bases. The CDR3 is 15 residues long. CDR1 is SGDLS, CDR2 YYNGEE, per germline. CDR3 amino acids: CASSVGDSGFIGYTF. CDR3 in DNA: TGTGCCAGCAGCGTAGGGGATTCAGGGTTTATCGGCTACACCTTC.

The chain uses TRBV7-6 and TRBJ1-3; D possibly corresponds to TRBD1 (5 bases). Trimming pared 8 bases from V and 0 bases from J, leaving 11 bases between. The CDR3 runs to 14 residues. Germline CDR1 and CDR2: SGHVS and FNYEAQ. The CDR3 region is CASADRGSGNTIYF. The CDR3, as DNA: TGTGCCAGCGCGGATAGGGGCTCTGGAAACACCATATATTTT. The full variable domain, its missing parts supplied by reference TRBV7-6 and TRBJ1-3, is GAGVSQSPRYKVTKRGQDVALRCDPISGHVSLYWYRQALGQGPEFLTYFNYEAQQDKSGLPNDRFSAERPEGSISTLTIQRTEQRDSAMYRCASADRGSGNTIYFGEGSWLTVV.

This clone appeared a few times. This rearrangement joins TRBV4-3 to TRBJ1-1, with D possibly TRBD1 on 6 matching bases. Germline CDR1 is LGHNA and CDR2 is YSLEER. This CDR3 spans 14 amino acids. The V end lost 0 bases, the J end lost 7 bases, and 12 bases lay between the germline ends. CDR3 nucleotides: TGCGCCAGCAGCCAAGACATTCAGGGGCTTGAAGCTTTCTTT. It specifies CASSQDIQGLEAFF.

This sequence joins TRBV7-2 and TRBJ1-2, with 9 nucleotides matching TRBD1. CDR3 length: 14 amino acids. Trimming removed 4 bases from V and 6 bases from J; junction bases left unmatched: 6. The germline V gene encodes CDR1 SGHTA and CDR2 FQGNSA. This chain's CDR3 is CASSYQTGGDGYTF. The CDR3, as DNA: TGTGCCAGCAGCTATCAGACAGGGGGGGATGGCTACACCTTC.

The rearrangement joins TRBV4-1 to TRBJ1-5; no definite D call. Germline loops: CDR1 MGHRA, CDR2 YSYEKL. CDR3 length: 14 amino acids. The ends were cut back, 4 bases at V and 3 bases at J, with 10 bases in the middle. The CDR3 DNA follows: TGCGCCAGCAGCCCGACTCCGTTCAATCAGCCCCAGCATTTT. It translates to CASSPTPFNQPQHF.

This clone came up once. The chain is built from TRBV7-8 and TRBJ1-1, with D maybe TRBD1 (6 bases). The V and J ends lost 9 bases and 4 bases respectively, with 15 bases between them. This CDR3 region has 13 residues. From germline, CDR1 is SGHVS and CDR2 FQNEAQ. The DNA for the CDR3 is TGTGCCAGTGCCGGGGGGGCGACCACTGAAGCTTTCTTT. As protein: CASAGGATTEAFF.

The rearrangement uses TRBV5-6 and TRBJ2-3, with D perhaps matching TRBD1 (5 bases). This CDR3 is 12 amino acids long. CDR1 is SGHDT, CDR2 YYEEEE, per germline. Trimming removed 2 bases from V and 8 bases from J, with 9 bases in between. In DNA, the CDR3 is TGTGCCAGCAGCTTCGGGCAGGGTACGCAGTATTTT. Its protein product is CASSFGQGTQYF.

The rearrangement joins TRBV7-8 to TRBJ2-7; TRBD2 aligns across 7 bases. Per the germline V gene, CDR1 is SGHVS and CDR2 is FQNEAQ. This CDR3 has 12 amino acids. Trimming cost V 9 bases and J 2 bases; bases outside gene matches: 4. The CDR3 reads CASVGGTYEQYF. The CDR3 DNA reads as TGTGCCAGTGTGGGAGGGACCTACGAGCAGTACTTC.

The rearrangement uses TRBV10-2 and TRBJ1-4, with 7 bases that match TRBD1. The trim removed 3 bases at V and 8 bases at J, leaving 9 bases unmatched. The CDR3 consists of 15 residues. In germline, CDR1 is WSHSY, CDR2 SAAADI. CDR3 DNA: TGCGCCAGCAGTGACCCGACAGGGTGGGAAGAAAAACTGTTTTTT. Protein: CASSDPTGWEEKLFF.

The chain employs TRBV7-9 and TRBJ2-7; a weak D match, TRBD1 (6 bases). Germline values: CDR1 SEHNR, CDR2 FQNEAQ (reference sequence). There are 16 residues in the CDR3. The germline V and J ends were trimmed by 6 bases and 2 bases, with 20 bases remaining between them. In DNA, the CDR3 is TGTGCCAGCAGTTCTCTCGGGGTACAGGGCCCCTACGAGCAGTACTTC. Its protein is CASSSLGVQGPYEQYF.

CDR3 DNA: TGTGCCAGCTCTAAACAGGGAACTGAAGCTTTCTTT. Translating gives CASSKQGTEAFF. The V and J genes are TRBV5-6 and TRBJ1-1, with D perhaps TRBD1 (6 bases). V was shortened by 7 bases and J by 5 bases, with 12 bases between the two germline ends. Germline V CDR1 and CDR2: SGHDT, YYEEEE. The CDR3 is 12 residues long.

The chain combines TRBV4-2 with TRBJ2-1; no clear D. The CDR3 sequence is 15 residues long. CDR1 is LGHNA and CDR2 is YNFKEQ in the germline V gene. V was pared by 0 bases and J by 6 bases, with 12 bases between. CDR3 in DNA: TGTGCCAGCAGCCAAGACTACCCCCTGCGCAATGAGCAGTTCTTC. This codes for CASSQDYPLRNEQFF.

The V call is TRBV18, the J call TRBJ2-7; D is possibly TRBD2 (6 bases). This CDR3 comprises 14 residues. Germline CDR1 KGHSH, CDR2 LQKENI. The V end lost 0 bases, the J end lost 6 bases, and 12 bases lay between the germline ends. CDR3 amino acids: CASSPPGGEGEQYF. The CDR3 coding sequence is TGTGCCAGCTCACCACCGGGGGGTGAGGGCGAGCAGTACTTC.

This clone came up once. The J gene is TRBJ2-4, the V gene TRBV7-9; D is uncertain. CDR3 length: 12 residues. The germline gives CDR1 SEHNR, CDR2 FQNEAQ (reference sequence). With 5 bases removed from V and 8 bases from J, the gap between germline ends came to 10 bases. For the CDR3, the DNA is TGTGCCAGCAGCCCCTACAGTGACATTCAGTACTTC. It encodes CASSPYSDIQYF.

The V and J genes are TRBV15 and TRBJ2-1; 8 bases map to TRBD2. From germline, CDR1 is LNHNV and CDR2 YYDKDF (reference sequence). The CDR3 covers 17 residues. Trimming cost V 3 bases and J 1 base; bases outside gene matches: 8. The CDR3 protein is CATSSRLGGGSYNEQFF. In nucleotides, the CDR3 is TGTGCCACCAGCAGTCGCTTAGGCGGGGGGTCCTACAATGAGCAGTTCTTC.